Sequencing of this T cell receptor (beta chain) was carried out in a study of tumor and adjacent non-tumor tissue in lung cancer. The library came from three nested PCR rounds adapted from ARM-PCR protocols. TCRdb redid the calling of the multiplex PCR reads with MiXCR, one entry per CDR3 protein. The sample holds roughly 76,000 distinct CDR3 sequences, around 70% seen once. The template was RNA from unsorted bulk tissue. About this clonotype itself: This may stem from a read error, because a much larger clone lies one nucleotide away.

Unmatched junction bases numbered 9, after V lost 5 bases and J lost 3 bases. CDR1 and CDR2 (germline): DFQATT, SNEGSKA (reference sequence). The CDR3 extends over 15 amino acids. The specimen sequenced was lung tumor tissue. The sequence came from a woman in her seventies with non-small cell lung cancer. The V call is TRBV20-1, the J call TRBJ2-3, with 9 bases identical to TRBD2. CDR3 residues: CSAEAGLARTDTQYF. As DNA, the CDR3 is TGCAGTGCTGAGGCGGGACTAGCCAGGACAGATACGCAGTATTTT.